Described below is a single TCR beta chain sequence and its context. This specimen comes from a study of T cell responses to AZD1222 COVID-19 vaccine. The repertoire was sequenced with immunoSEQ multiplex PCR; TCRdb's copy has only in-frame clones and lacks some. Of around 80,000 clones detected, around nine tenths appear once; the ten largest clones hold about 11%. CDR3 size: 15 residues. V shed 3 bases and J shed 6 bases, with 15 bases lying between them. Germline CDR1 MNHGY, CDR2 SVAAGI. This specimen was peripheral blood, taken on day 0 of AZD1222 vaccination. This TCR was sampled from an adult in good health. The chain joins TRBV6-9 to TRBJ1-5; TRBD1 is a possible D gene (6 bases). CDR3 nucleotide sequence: TGTGCCAGCAGTTACCTAGGGGGGGGTACTCAGCCCCAGCATTTT. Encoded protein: CASSYLGGGTQPQHF.